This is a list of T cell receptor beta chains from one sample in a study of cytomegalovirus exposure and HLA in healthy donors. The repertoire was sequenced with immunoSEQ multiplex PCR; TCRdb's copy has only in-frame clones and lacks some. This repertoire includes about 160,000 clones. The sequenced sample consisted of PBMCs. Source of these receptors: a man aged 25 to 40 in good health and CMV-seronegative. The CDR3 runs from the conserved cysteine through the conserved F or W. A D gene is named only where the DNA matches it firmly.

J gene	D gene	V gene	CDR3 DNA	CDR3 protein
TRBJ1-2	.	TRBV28	TGTGCCAGCAGCTCCCTCAGGGACTATGGCTACACCTTC	CASSSLRDYGYTF
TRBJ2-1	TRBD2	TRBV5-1	TGCGCCAGCAGCTTTGTAGCGGGAAACTACAATGAGCAGTTCTTC	CASSFVAGNYNEQFF
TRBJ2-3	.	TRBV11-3	TGTGCCAGCAGCTTAGGCGTGAGTACAGATACGCAGTATTTT	CASSLGVSTDTQYF
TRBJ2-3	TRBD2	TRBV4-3	TGCGCCAGCAGCCAAGATTTACTAGCGGGAGGGTTGAGAAATACGCAGTATTTT	CASSQDLLAGGLRNTQYF
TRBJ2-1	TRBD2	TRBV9	TGTGCCAGCAGCGTAGTTGCGGGAGACAATGAGCAGTTCTTC	CASSVVAGDNEQFF
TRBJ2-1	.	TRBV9	TGTGCCAGCAGACCCGCGGCGGGTGAGCAGTTCTTC	CASRPAAGEQFF
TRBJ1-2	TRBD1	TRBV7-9	TGTGCCAGCAGCTCGACCTTAACAGGGGTTGGCTACACCTTC	CASSSTLTGVGYTF
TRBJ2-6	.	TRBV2	TGTGCCAGCAGTGAACGAGTTGGGGCCAACGTCCTGACTTTC	CASSERVGANVLTF
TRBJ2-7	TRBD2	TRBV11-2	TGTGCCAGCAGCTTAGGTGCGGGAGGTGTCTACGAGCAGTACTTC	CASSLGAGGVYEQYF
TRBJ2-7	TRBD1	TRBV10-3	TGTGCCATCAGTGTAACGACAGGGGAATCCTACGAGCAGTACTTC	CAISVTTGESYEQYF
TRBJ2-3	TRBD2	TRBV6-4	TGTGCCAGCAATCAACTAGCGGGAGTGACTGGGCCGCAGTATTTT	CASNQLAGVTGPQYF
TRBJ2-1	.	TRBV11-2	TGTGCCAGCAGGCTGACAGGTTATGAGCAGTTCTTC	CASRLTGYEQFF
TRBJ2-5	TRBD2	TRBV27	TGTGCCAGCAGTTCCCTAGCGGGATACCAGACCCAGTACTTC	CASSSLAGYQTQYF
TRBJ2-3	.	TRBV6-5	TGTGCCAGCAGTTACTCGAAAAGCCCAGATACGCAGTATTTT	CASSYSKSPDTQYF
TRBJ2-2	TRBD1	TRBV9	TGTGCCAGCAGCGTACGACAGGGGGGCACCGGGGAGCTGTTTTTT	CASSVRQGGTGELFF
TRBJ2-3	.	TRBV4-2	TGTGCCAGCAGCCAAGAAGCGAGCGGGACAACGGATACGCAGTATTTT	CASSQEASGTTDTQYF
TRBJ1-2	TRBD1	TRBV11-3	TGTGCCAGCGTGGGACAGGGTAACTATGGCTACACCTTC	CASVGQGNYGYTF
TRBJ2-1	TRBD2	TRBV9	TGTGCCAGCACCCCACGAGGCGGGAGGCAATACAATGAGCAGTTCTTC	CASTPRGGRQYNEQFF
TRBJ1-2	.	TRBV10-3	TGTGCCATCAGTGTTCGAGGGAATGATGGCTACACCTTC	CAISVRGNDGYTF
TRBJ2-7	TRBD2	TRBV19	TGTGCCAGTAGTATCGCCGGGACTAGCGCCTCCTACGAGCAGTACTTC	CASSIAGTSASYEQYF
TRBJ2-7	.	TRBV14	TGTGCCAGCAGCCCCGGACAGCGTGGGCAGTACTTC	CASSPGQRGQYF
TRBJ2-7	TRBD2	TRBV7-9	TGTGCCAGCAGCTCGACTAGCGGGAGGGCCTACGAGCAGTACTTC	CASSSTSGRAYEQYF
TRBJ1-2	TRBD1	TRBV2	TGTGCCAGCAGCCCAAGACAGGGGTCGAATCAGGGCTACACCTTC	CASSPRQGSNQGYTF
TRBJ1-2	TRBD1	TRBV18	TGTGCCAGCTCATTCGACAGGGACTATGGCTACACCTTC	CASSFDRDYGYTF
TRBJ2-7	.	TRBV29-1	TGCAGCGTAATCCGGGAACAGGGCTACGAGCAGTACTTC	CSVIREQGYEQYF
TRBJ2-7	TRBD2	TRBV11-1	TGTGCCAGCAGCTTAGCGGGAGGGCGTACCTACGAGCAGTACTTC	CASSLAGGRTYEQYF
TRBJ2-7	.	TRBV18	TGTGCCAGCTCACAAAATCTGGACAGCTCCAAAAGCGAGCAGTACTTC	CASSQNLDSSKSEQYF
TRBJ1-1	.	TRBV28	TGTGCCAGCAGTGGGGGGGCCTGGAACACTGAAGCTTTCTTT	CASSGGAWNTEAFF
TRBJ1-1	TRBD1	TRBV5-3	TGTGCCAGAAGCTTGGTTGCTGCAGGGGGGAAGACTGAAGCTTTCTTT	CARSLVAAGGKTEAFF
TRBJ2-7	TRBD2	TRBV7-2	TGTGCCAGCAGCTCCCGCGCTAGCGGGAGCGAGCAGTACTTC	CASSSRASGSEQYF
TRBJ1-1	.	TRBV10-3	TGTGCCATCAGGGGCCAGGTCCAGACTGAAGCTTTCTTT	CAIRGQVQTEAFF
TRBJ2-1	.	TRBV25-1	TGTGCCAGCAGTGATCCGGTTAGCTCCTACAATGAGCAGTTCTTC	CASSDPVSSYNEQFF
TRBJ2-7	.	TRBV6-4	TGTGCCAGCAGTGACTCGCCCCTGACTAGTCTTGGGGAGCAGTACTTC	CASSDSPLTSLGEQYF
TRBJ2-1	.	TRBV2	TGTGCCAGCAGCTGGCGGGACTTACAGTTCTTC	CASSWRDLQFF
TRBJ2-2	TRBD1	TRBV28	TGTGCCAGCAGTTCTTCCGGGACAGGGGCCGGGGAGCTGTTTTTT	CASSSSGTGAGELFF
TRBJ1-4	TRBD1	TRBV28	TGTGCCAGCAGAGGGGGACAGGGGTACAATGAAAAACTGTTTTTT	CASRGGQGYNEKLFF
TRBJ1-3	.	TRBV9	TGTGCCAGCAGCGTCACAGGGAAAGGAAACACCATATATTTT	CASSVTGKGNTIYF
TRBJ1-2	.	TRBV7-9	TGTGCCAGCAGCACCGACAGGCCCCAGAACTATGGCTACACCTTC	CASSTDRPQNYGYTF
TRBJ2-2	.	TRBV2	TGTGCCAGCAGTTCACGACTAGGGGATGCCGGGGAGCTGTTTTTT	CASSSRLGDAGELFF
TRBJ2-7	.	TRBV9	TGTGCCAGCAGCGCCGGGGGACTTCCCTCCTACGAGCAGTACTTC	CASSAGGLPSYEQYF
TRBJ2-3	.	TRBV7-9	TGTGCCAGCAGTTCCTCCATGGCTACGCAGTATTTT	CASSSSMATQYF
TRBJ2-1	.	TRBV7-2	TGTGCCAGCAGCTTATGGGTTATAATCGGGAATGAGCAGTTCTTC	CASSLWVIIGNEQFF
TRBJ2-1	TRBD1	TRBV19	TGTGCCAGTAGTATTAACCGGGACAGGGATAACAATGAGCAGTTCTTC	CASSINRDRDNNEQFF
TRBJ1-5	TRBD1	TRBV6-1	TGTGCCAGCAGTGACCCATCTTATAGACAGGGGGGCTTAAATCAGCCCCAGCATTTT	CASSDPSYRQGGLNQPQHF
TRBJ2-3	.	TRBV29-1	TGCAGCGGCGAAAGGGGGACGGGCACGGATACGCAGTATTTT	CSGERGTGTDTQYF